This TCR beta chain derives from a study of blood T cell repertoires in COVID-19. Study information: COVID-19 samples from acute and convalescent phases originated in the United States, Italy and Spain. Sources were T cells, B-cell-depleted T cells, or PBMCs; the material itself was cDNA or gDNA.

Generated by immunoSEQ multiplex PCR, the TCRdb table keeps only in-frame clones and is missing some. Here the sample spans about 180,000 clones, around 85% being singletons. The germline V gene encodes CDR1 SGHAT and CDR2 FQNNGV. Trimming took 1 base from V and 3 from J, leaving 13 bases between them. The CDR3 length is 15 residues. This chain joins TRBV11-2 and TRBJ2-7, with TRBD1 as a possible D gene (6 bases). The sample taken for sequencing was peripheral blood. This TCR was recovered from a man aged 65 to 79 with active or convalescent COVID-19. The CDR3 loop reads CASSLVPGADYEQYF. Written as DNA, the CDR3 is TGTGCCAGCAGCTTAGTGCCAGGGGCAGACTACGAGCAGTACTTC.